This T cell receptor beta chain emerged from a study of blood T cells in healthy people across ages. The study, taken as a whole, reports: Relative to aged donors, long-lived donors carried more naive CD4+ cells and displayed higher diversity. The percentage of naive T cells correlated strongly with TCR beta diversity.

With respect to this clonotype: The antigen is not known.

The junction had 11 bases not matched to a gene; V was cut back by 3 bases and J by 4 bases. The germline gives CDR1 DFQATT, CDR2 SNEGSKA (reference sequence). The CDR3 is 16 amino acids. Combining a sample-barcoded 5' primer with a J-beta primer mix, a second PCR ran for roughly 7 to 11 cycles. TCRdb analysed the 5' RACE reads with MiXCR anew, one entry per CDR3 protein. The sample records about 1 million distinct CDR3 sequences, more than 35% being singletons. Russia was home to the donors, healthy Caucasian individuals aged 6 to 90. Per-sample yields of isolated PBMCs were at least 7 million. The receptor was derived from a woman aged 60-75 years in good health. The source material was blood. The chain uses TRBV20-1 and TRBJ2-1; TRBD2 agrees at 8 bases. The CDR3 nucleotides are TGCAGTGCTAGCTCGGTGGCTAGCGGGCCGTACAATGAGCAGTTCTTC. Translating it yields CSASSVASGPYNEQFF.